This T cell receptor (beta chain) emerged from a study of brain T cells in children with intractable seizures. Remarks on this clone: The antigen remains undetermined.

Per germline, CDR1 DFQATT and CDR2 SNEGSKA (reference sequence). CDR3 length: 11 amino acids. Unmatched junction bases numbered 1, after V lost 1 base and J lost 11 bases. Only in-frame clones appear in the TCRdb table, and some are missing; sequencing was by immunoSEQ multiplex PCR. The sample includes around 340,000 clones, nearly 95% of them seen just once. Findings and caveats of the study: Viral specificity was inferred only from CDR3 similarity; HCMV serostatus was unknown. Pre-surgery blood may have been undersampled, hiding some clones.

Time point indicated: blood from clinic visit 5 months post-surgery; TSC patient then seizure free. Sequencing was limited to surgery cases with top T cell transcript signatures in brain tissue. Before surgery, patients took at least one anti-epileptic drug. The V call is TRBV20-1, the J call TRBJ1-1; TRBD1 agrees at 10 bases. This material consisted of peripheral blood, taken about 5 months after surgery. The sequence derives from a boy in the first two years of life with tuberous sclerosis and intractable seizures. CDR3 loop: CSARGGQGAFF. The DNA for the CDR3 is TGCAGTGCTAGAGGGGGACAGGGGGCTTTCTTT.